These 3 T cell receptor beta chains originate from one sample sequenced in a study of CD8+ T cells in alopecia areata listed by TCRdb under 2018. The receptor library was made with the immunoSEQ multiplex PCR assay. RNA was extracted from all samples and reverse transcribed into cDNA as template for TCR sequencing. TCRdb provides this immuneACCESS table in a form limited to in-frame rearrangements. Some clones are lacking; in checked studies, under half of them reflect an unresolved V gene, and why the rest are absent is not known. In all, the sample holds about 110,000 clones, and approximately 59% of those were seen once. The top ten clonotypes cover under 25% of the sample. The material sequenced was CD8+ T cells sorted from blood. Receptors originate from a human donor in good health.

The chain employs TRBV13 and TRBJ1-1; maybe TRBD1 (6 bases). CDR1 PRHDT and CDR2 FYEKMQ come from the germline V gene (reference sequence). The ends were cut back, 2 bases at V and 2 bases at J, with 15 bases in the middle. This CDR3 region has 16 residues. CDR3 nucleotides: TGTGCCAGCAGCTTACAGGGGCTAATGGTAAACACTGAAGCTTTCTTT. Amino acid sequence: CASSLQGLMVNTEAFF.

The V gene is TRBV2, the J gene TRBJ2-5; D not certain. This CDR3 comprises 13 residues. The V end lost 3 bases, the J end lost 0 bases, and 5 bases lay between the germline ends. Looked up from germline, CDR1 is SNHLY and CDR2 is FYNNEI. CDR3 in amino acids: CASSEEYQETQYF. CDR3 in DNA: TGTGCCAGCAGTGAGGAGTACCAAGAGACCCAGTACTTC.

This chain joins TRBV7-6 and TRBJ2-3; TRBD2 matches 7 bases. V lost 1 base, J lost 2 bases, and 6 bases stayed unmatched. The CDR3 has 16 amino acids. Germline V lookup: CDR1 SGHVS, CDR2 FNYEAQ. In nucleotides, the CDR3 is TGTGCCAGCAGCTTAGGAGGCGGGGGTTTCACAGATACGCAGTATTTT. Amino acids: CASSLGGGGFTDTQYF.